Sequencing of this TCR beta chain was carried out in a study of blood T cells in healthy people across ages. This CDR3 contains 14 residues. Germline CDR1 reads SGHRS; CDR2 reads YFSETQ. The germline V and J ends were trimmed by 0 bases and 1 base, with 7 bases remaining between them. With a J-beta primer mix and a sample-barcoded 5' primer, a second PCR ran roughly 6 to 11 cycles. TCRdb itself ran the 5' RACE reads through MiXCR, one entry per CDR3 protein. The sample has 550,000 to 750,000 distinct CDR3 sequences; roughly 20% are singletons. Sequenced material: blood. V is TRBV5-1 and J is TRBJ1-1; D is unresolved. The receptor comes from a man in his 70s in good health. For the CDR3, the DNA is TGCGCCAGCAGCTTGGATAGTGAGAACACTGAAGCTTTCTTT. It codes for CASSLDSENTEAFF.